This T cell receptor beta chain was sequenced for a study of T cells in women clearing cervical HPV infection. Here immunoSEQ multiplex PCR was the method, and the copy in TCRdb shows in-frame clones only, minus some. This sample's clone table lists about 25,000 clones. Germline V CDR1 and CDR2: LNHDA, SQIVND (reference sequence). The CDR3 is made up of 15 amino acids. The trim removed 6 bases at V and 4 bases at J, leaving 7 bases unmatched. Turning to this clone: The missing CDR3 end, 3 residues past where the read stops, is filled in from the germline J gene.

The sequence was obtained from a woman aged 18-69 years with a cervical HPV16 infection that either progressed to CIN3+ or cleared (not recorded which). Source material: blood buffy coat. The V call is TRBV19, the J call TRBJ1-1; 11 positions agree with TRBD1. The CDR3 bases that were read are TGTGCCAGTAGCATGACCGGGACAGGGGGCACTGAA. It specifies CASSMTGTGGTE. In full, the CDR3 reads CASSMTGTGGTEAFF.